This T cell receptor beta chain came from a study of blood T cell repertoires in COVID-19. Study details: Spain, Italy and the United States supplied samples that represented acute and convalescent COVID-19.

This CDR3 is built from 15 residues. Per germline, CDR1 KGHSH and CDR2 LQKENI. Trimming shortened V by 5 bases and J by 0 bases, and 14 bases separated the two germline ends. Per the authors' pipeline: Scientists estimated how many nucleated cells there were by amplifying reference gene primers. The assay was immunoSEQ multiplex PCR, and TCRdb's table has in-frame clones only and misses some. V, J and clone size reflect that table, while D and trimming were determined from the DNA. The sample holds approximately 170,000 clones, roughly four fifths seen once. The sequence was collected from a human donor with acute or convalescent COVID-19. The donor label of this sample is uncertain. The V and J genes are TRBV18 and TRBJ2-7; tentative D call: TRBD1 (6 bases). Sequencing was carried out using peripheral blood. CDR3 sequence reads: CASSSPTDSSYEQYF. CDR3 DNA sequence: TGTGCCAGCTCATCCCCGACGGACAGCTCCTACGAGCAGTACTTC.